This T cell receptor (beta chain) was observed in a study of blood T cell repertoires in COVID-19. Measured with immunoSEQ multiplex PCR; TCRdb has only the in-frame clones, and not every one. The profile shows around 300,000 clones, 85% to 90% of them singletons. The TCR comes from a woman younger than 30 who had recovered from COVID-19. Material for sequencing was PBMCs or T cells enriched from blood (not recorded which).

The CDR3 spells CAWKGEREQYF. The DNA of the CDR3 is TGTGCCTGGAAGGGGGAACGAGAGCAGTACTTC. The V gene is TRBV30, the J gene TRBJ2-7; D is perhaps TRBD1 (6 bases). The V gene lost 4 bases and the J gene lost 7 bases, with 11 bases spanning the gap. Germline-derived CDR1 and CDR2 are GTSNPN and SVGIG (reference sequence). The CDR3 totals 11 residues.